This T cell receptor (beta chain) was identified during a study of blood T cells in healthy people across ages. Findings and limits, study-wide: Long-lived donors carried more naive CD4+ cells and greater diversity than aged donors. Since the PBMCs were unsorted, naive and antigen-experienced cells could not be conclusively compared.

Using a J-beta primer mix together with a sample-barcoded 5' primer, a second PCR was run for roughly 7 to 11 cycles. Tags on each cDNA molecule came from a template-switch adaptor with 12 random nucleotides. TCRdb called the 5' RACE reads again in MiXCR, with one record for every CDR3 protein. The sample carries roughly 1,500,000 distinct CDR3 sequences, 40% to 50% recorded once. This CDR3 region has 14 residues. The germline CDR1 and CDR2 sequences are SGHKS and YYEKEE (reference sequence). With V trimmed by 3 bases and J by 3 bases, 4 bases remained unmatched. As to this clonotype: Its antigen is not identified.

Material: blood. The source of this sequence is a woman aged 18 to 35 in good health. The V gene is TRBV5-5, the J gene TRBJ2-7; 9 nucleotides match TRBD2. The CDR3 DNA reads as TGTGCCAGCAGCTGGAGCGGGGGGAACTACGAGCAGTACTTC. Protein: CASSWSGGNYEQYF.